These T cell receptor beta chains were read from a single sample in a study of T-cell memory formation after mild COVID-19. MiXCR was run by TCRdb on the 5' RACE reads, yielding one entry per CDR3 protein. The sample includes a few hundred thousand distinct CDR3 sequences, more than 20% of them seen just once. The sequencing input was PBMCs or a T cell subset sorted from them (not recorded which). These receptor sequences come from an adult woman who had mild COVID-19 (a few samples of this study predate the infection). Cell type and time point are not known. CDR3s include the opening cysteine and the closing phenylalanine or tryptophan. D genes are given only for firm matches. The size entry is marked missing in some rows and otherwise reads once, few, many or a size class.

D gene,clone size,V gene,J gene,CDR3 protein,CDR3 DNA
NA,few,TRBV5-1,TRBJ2-7,CASSDLGFYEQYF,TGCGCCAGCAGCGACCTCGGGTTTTACGAGCAGTACTTC
TRBD1,few,TRBV7-9,TRBJ1-2,CASRGTGDYGYTF,TGTGCCAGCAGAGGGACAGGGGACTATGGCTACACCTTC
NA,many,TRBV30,TRBJ1-5,CAWSPGSNQPQHF,TGTGCCTGGAGTCCAGGGTCCAATCAGCCCCAGCATTTT
NA,NA,TRBV11-3,TRBJ2-1,CASSFLRGYNEQFF,TGTGCCAGCAGCTTCCTCAGGGGATACAATGAGCAGTTCTTC
NA,NA,TRBV5-6,TRBJ1-1,CASSLAGGALNTEAFF,TGTGCCAGCAGCTTGGCGGGGGGCGCTTTGAACACTGAAGCTTTCTTT
TRBD1,NA,TRBV11-1,TRBJ2-7,CASIRLRDRGLTSSYEQYF,TGTGCCAGCATACGACTCCGGGACAGGGGTCTAACGAGCTCCTACGAGCAGTACTTC
NA,NA,TRBV12-3/TRBV12-4,TRBJ1-2,CASREQGRYGYTF,TGTGCCAGCAGGGAACAGGGTCGATATGGCTACACCTTC
TRBD1,once,TRBV11-2,TRBJ1-2,CASSPGTGSRYGYTF,TGTGCCAGCAGTCCCGGGACAGGGAGCCGTTATGGCTACACCTTC
NA,NA,TRBV24-1,TRBJ2-3,CATSDPRSTDTQYF,TGTGCCACCAGTGATCCCAGGAGCACAGATACGCAGTATTTT
NA,NA,TRBV5-1,TRBJ2-7,CASSLAGQFSYEQYF,TGCGCCAGCAGCTTGGCTGGACAGTTCTCCTACGAGCAGTACTTC
NA,few,TRBV14,TRBJ1-2,CASSQAQGRTNYGYTF,TGTGCCAGCAGCCAAGCCCAGGGGAGGACCAACTATGGCTACACCTTC
NA,NA,TRBV15,TRBJ1-5,CATSRGPRGRWGQPQHF,TGTGCCACCAGCAGAGGCCCGAGGGGGAGGTGGGGTCAGCCCCAGCATTTT
TRBD1,NA,TRBV4-1,TRBJ2-7,CASSQGQGSEQYF,TGCGCCAGCAGCCAGGGACAGGGCTCCGAGCAGTACTTC
TRBD1,NA,TRBV5-1,TRBJ1-4,CASSLDRTVGEKLFF,TGTGCCAGCAGCTTGGACAGGACAGTGGGGGAAAAACTGTTTTTT
NA,NA,TRBV20-1,TRBJ2-7,CSARYELASPEQYF,TGCAGTGCTAGATATGAACTAGCCTCTCCCGAGCAGTACTTC
NA,NA,TRBV5-6,TRBJ1-2,CASSLVQADYGYTF,TGTGCCAGCAGCTTGGTTCAGGCCGACTATGGCTACACCTTC
NA,NA,TRBV24-1,TRBJ1-1,CATSDRGRTEAFF,TGTGCCACCAGTGACAGGGGAAGGACTGAAGCTTTCTTT
NA,few,TRBV12-3/TRBV12-4,TRBJ2-3,CASTTYRDSTSDTQYF,TGTGCCAGCACTACTTACCGGGACTCCACTTCGGATACGCAGTATTTT
NA,NA,TRBV20-1,TRBJ1-6,CSARGEGSYNSPLHF,TGCAGTGCTAGAGGGGAAGGCTCCTATAATTCACCCCTCCACTTT
NA,many,TRBV12-3/TRBV12-4,TRBJ2-3,CASSLAGASDTQYF,TGTGCCAGCAGTTTGGCGGGGGCTTCAGATACGCAGTATTTT
NA,NA,TRBV7-3,TRBJ2-3,CASSQGFDTQYF,TGTGCCAGCAGCCAAGGGTTTGATACGCAGTATTTT
NA,NA,TRBV15,TRBJ2-5,CATSRSTGAGAGETQYF,TGTGCCACCAGCAGATCTACCGGGGCGGGGGCCGGAGAGACCCAGTACTTC
NA,many,TRBV5-1,TRBJ2-7,CASSQGLVYEQYF,TGCGCCAGCTCGCAGGGCCTCGTCTACGAGCAGTACTTC
NA,NA,TRBV29-1,TRBJ1-1,CSVDGIGSTEAFF,TGCAGCGTTGACGGCATAGGGAGCACTGAAGCTTTCTTT
TRBD1,NA,TRBV12-3/TRBV12-4,TRBJ2-1,CASSLAEQVHRGIGEQFF,TGTGCCAGCAGTTTAGCAGAACAGGTCCACAGGGGCATAGGTGAGCAGTTCTTC
NA,few,TRBV7-9,TRBJ2-7,CASSHPRGYEQYF,TGTGCCAGCAGTCATCCTCGGGGCTACGAGCAGTACTTC
NA,NA,TRBV6-6,TRBJ2-7,CASSYGGRDSYEQYF,TGTGCCAGCAGTTACGGGGGCCGGGACTCCTACGAGCAGTACTTC
NA,NA,TRBV7-2,TRBJ1-5,CASSLDGGIQPQHF,TGTGCCAGCAGCTTAGATGGTGGCATTCAGCCCCAGCATTTT
TRBD2,NA,TRBV7-2,TRBJ2-3,CASSFTWTSGAYTDTQYF,TGTGCCAGCAGCTTCACCTGGACTAGCGGGGCCTACACAGATACGCAGTATTTT
TRBD1,few,TRBV5-1,TRBJ2-7,CASSLGGTAAPHF,TGCGCCAGCAGCTTGGGGGGGACAGCAGCCCCTCATTTC
NA,NA,TRBV2,TRBJ1-5,CASKLESSNQPQHF,TGTGCCAGCAAACTCGAGAGTAGCAATCAGCCCCAGCATTTT
NA,NA,TRBV3-1,TRBJ1-1,CASSEHRDGNTEAFF,TGTGCCAGCAGCGAGCACAGGGACGGGAACACTGAAGCTTTCTTT
NA,few,TRBV15,TRBJ1-4,CATSRVGWSEKLFF,TGTGCCACCAGCAGAGTTGGGTGGAGTGAAAAACTGTTTTTT
NA,few,TRBV6-5,TRBJ2-7,CASSLGRSKTYSYEQYF,TGTGCCAGCAGTTTGGGGAGAAGTAAGACATACTCCTACGAGCAGTACTTC
NA,NA,TRBV5-1,TRBJ2-4,CASSSGGTGGNIQYF,TGCGCCAGCAGCTCGGGGGGAACAGGGGGAAACATTCAGTACTTC
NA,many,TRBV5-1,TRBJ1-4,CASSPRTGVNEKLFF,TGCGCCAGCAGCCCGAGGACGGGAGTTAATGAAAAACTGTTTTTT
NA,few,TRBV6-5,TRBJ1-1,CASRTAGTGNTEAFF,TGTGCCAGCAGAACGGCGGGGACGGGGAACACTGAAGCTTTCTTT
NA,few,TRBV5-5,TRBJ2-5,CASSFNQETQYF,TGTGCCAGCAGCTTCAACCAAGAGACCCAGTACTTC
NA,once,TRBV5-1,TRBJ2-1,CASSVNNEQFF,TGCGCCAGCAGCGTTAACAATGAGCAGTTCTTC
TRBD2,NA,TRBV9,TRBJ2-3,CASSARGGASGRTDTQYF,TGTGCCAGCAGCGCCCGAGGAGGGGCCAGCGGGAGGACAGATACGCAGTATTTT
NA,many,TRBV6-1,TRBJ2-1,CASKKRPIGFDEQFF,TGTGCCAGCAAAAAGAGGCCAATTGGTTTCGATGAGCAGTTCTTC
TRBD1,once,TRBV5-1,TRBJ2-7,CASSWGDRGRQNEQYF,TGCGCCAGCAGCTGGGGGGACAGGGGGCGCCAGAACGAGCAGTACTTC
TRBD1,NA,TRBV18,TRBJ2-5,CASSPQQRQGTHQGIQYF,TGTGCCAGCTCACCCCAGCAAAGACAGGGCACCCACCAAGGGATCCAGTACTTC
TRBD2,few,TRBV27,TRBJ2-3,CASSPTSDTDTQYF,TGTGCCAGCAGTCCCACTAGCGATACAGATACGCAGTATTTT
NA,NA,TRBV6-5,TRBJ2-1,CASSQGGSSYNEQFF,TGTGCCAGCAGTCAGGGGGGGAGCTCCTACAATGAGCAGTTCTTC
TRBD1,few,TRBV11-3,TRBJ2-7,CASGRGQGAWEQYF,TGTGCCAGCGGGCGAGGACAGGGGGCATGGGAGCAGTACTTC